Listed here is a single TCR beta chain. The repertoire was sequenced with immunoSEQ multiplex PCR; TCRdb's copy has only in-frame clones and lacks some. The sample records about 120,000 clones, 60% to 85% being singletons. The sample comes from a study of blood T cell repertoires in COVID-19. Whole-study context: Spain, Italy and the United States supplied samples that represented acute and convalescent COVID-19. T cells, B-cell-depleted T cells, or PBMCs provided the cDNA or gDNA that served as material.

The CDR3 covers 15 residues. V and J are TRBV21-1 and TRBJ1-1; the table's D call of TRBD1 was not tested on the DNA. TRBV21-1 constitutes a pseudogene. The sequence was collected from a man aged 65-85 years with acute or convalescent COVID-19. Material: peripheral blood. The CDR3 nucleotides are TGTGCCAGCAGCCGGGACAGGGTCATGAACACTGAAGCTTTCTTT. Its translation: CASSRDRVMNTEAFF.